This T cell receptor (beta chain) came from a study of post-analysis software for immune sequencing data. In the study overall: Clinical courses comprised relapsing-remitting, secondary progressive and progressive-relapsing multiple sclerosis. Study-wide results and caveats: With F measure, samples from one preparation batch clustered together strongly. Elevated frequency relative to controls characterized four to six TRBV segments in patients, TRBV5-6, TRBV5-1 and TRBV20-1 among them. Significantly decreased normalized Chao1 diversity was recorded for multiple sclerosis patients relative to controls.

This clonotype has a handful of counts. The antigen is unknown. J gave up 2 bases and V 5 bases, and 8 bases lay outside the gene matches. The CDR3 has 15 residues. Germline V gene data show CDR1 as MNHEY and CDR2 as SVGAGI. Presence of unique molecular identifiers characterized the TCR beta cDNA libraries. About 500,000 cDNA molecules were obtained per 1 to 10 million input T cells. TCRdb ran MiXCR on the PCR reads and lists one entry per CDR3 protein. This sample carries 700,000 to 800,000 distinct CDR3 sequences, 25% to 30% of them seen once, and the ten largest clones take approximately 0.6%. The sample taken for sequencing was blood. This clonotype originated in a girl aged 10-17 years with multiple sclerosis. The rearrangement links TRBV6-5 to TRBJ2-7; 8 bases align to TRBD2. Here the CDR3 DNA reads TGTGCCAGCAGTGTGGAGCGGGAGTCCCCCTACGAGCAGTACTTC. Translation: CASSVERESPYEQYF.